The rows below give T cell receptor beta chains drawn from one sample of a study of T-cell reconstitution after alpha-beta-depleted transplantation in children. From the PCR reads, TCRdb called clonotypes with MiXCR, one entry per CDR3 protein. Here the sample spans about 500,000 distinct CDR3 sequences, roughly 11% being singletons. The specimen was PBMCs, mostly from graft donor cells, collected 180 days after TCRalphabeta/CD19-depleted stem cell transplant. Every receptor here comes from a female patient aged 2 to 10 who had a stem cell transplant for aplastic anemia, so the T cells may come from the graft donor. Both conserved end residues are part of each CDR3. D genes are given only for firm matches. Clone size is given for some rows only: seen once, a few or many times, or a class if the clone is expanded.

D	V	size	J	DNA	CDR3
TRBD1	TRBV4-3	few	TRBJ1-2	TGCGCCAGCAGCCAAGAGAGGGGACAGGACTCCTATGGCTACACCTTC	CASSQERGQDSYGYTF
.	TRBV4-3	.	TRBJ1-5	TGCGCCAGCAGCCAAGATTCATCCATTAGCAATCAGCCCCAGCATTTT	CASSQDSSISNQPQHF
.	TRBV10-3	.	TRBJ2-2	TGTGCCATCAGTATCGGGGTTCGCACCGGGGAGCTGTTTTTT	CAISIGVRTGELFF
TRBD1	TRBV20-1	.	TRBJ1-2	TGCAGTGGCCAGACAGGGGGCGGCTATGGCTACACCTTC	CSGQTGGGYGYTF
TRBD2	TRBV19	.	TRBJ2-1	TGTGCCAGTAGTATTAAAGCGGGAGGGTACAATGAGCAGTTCTTC	CASSIKAGGYNEQFF
.	TRBV6-2/TRBV6-3	.	TRBJ2-3	TGTGCCAGCATGAGGGGACTGTTCACAGATACGCAGTATTTT	CASMRGLFTDTQYF
.	TRBV6-5	few	TRBJ1-1	TGTGCCAGCAGTTACTCCTCCCGCGCTTTCTTT	CASSYSSRAFF
.	TRBV7-2	.	TRBJ2-1	TGTGCCAGCAGCCCCCAGCGGAGCGTCTACAATGAGCAGTTCTTC	CASSPQRSVYNEQFF
TRBD2	TRBV9	few	TRBJ2-7	TGTGCCCCCGAACCTAGCGGGGGGGACCACGAGCAGTACTTC	CAPEPSGGDHEQYF
.	TRBV10-3	few	TRBJ2-1	TGTGCCATCAGTGAGTCGTCCTCAGGGCGAGGTGAGCAGTTCTTC	CAISESSSGRGEQFF
.	TRBV4-3	.	TRBJ1-1	TGCGCCAGCAGCTTCGGACAGTTCATGAACACTGAAGCTTTCTTT	CASSFGQFMNTEAFF
TRBD1	TRBV29-1	.	TRBJ2-3	TGCAGCGTCGCCCTGGGACAGGGCGGGACAGATACGCAGTATTTT	CSVALGQGGTDTQYF
TRBD2	TRBV12-3/TRBV12-4	.	TRBJ2-6	TGTGCCAGCAGTTTCCGGCTAGCGGGAGCTCTGGGGGCCAACGTCCTGACTTTC	CASSFRLAGALGANVLTF
TRBD2	TRBV28	many	TRBJ2-5	TGTGCCAGCAGTTCCCCGGAGGCGGGAGGACAAGAGACCCAGTACTTC	CASSSPEAGGQETQYF
.	TRBV29-1	few	TRBJ1-1	TGCAGCGTTGTCGATGCATTTATTCATAGGAACACTGAAGCTTTCTTT	CSVVDAFIHRNTEAFF
.	TRBV5-6	many	TRBJ2-1	TGTGCCAGCAGCACGCTTAAAGGGCTTAAGGTCAATGAGCAGTTCTTC	CASSTLKGLKVNEQFF
TRBD1	TRBV7-2	few	TRBJ2-5	TGTGCCAGCAGCCGGGCGACAGGGGGCTTCGAGACCCAGTACTTC	CASSRATGGFETQYF